This entry is about one T cell receptor beta chain. TCRdb keeps only in-frame clones here, not all; method: immunoSEQ multiplex PCR. Altogether some 120,000 clones are present, around nine tenths being singletons, with the ten largest covering 9.5% to 13%. This entry belongs to a study of control samples from healthy donors and cancer patients. The germline V gene encodes CDR1 SQVTM and CDR2 ANQGSEA. The CDR3 loop spans 13 amino acids. V shed 5 bases and J shed 0 bases, with 10 bases lying between them. The chain has TRBV29-1 and TRBJ1-1; D might be TRBD1 (5 bases). The clonotype comes from a man aged 30 to 45 in good health. Sequenced input: blood. CDR3 sequence reads: CSVRDGMNTEAFF. CDR3 in DNA: TGCAGCGTTCGGGACGGGATGAACACTGAAGCTTTCTTT. Based on the CDR3 plus reference TRBV29-1 and TRBJ1-1, the full variable domain is SAVISQKPSRDICQRGTSLTIQCQVDSQVTMMFWYRQQPGQSLTLIATANQGSEATYESGFVIDKFPISRPNLTFSTLTVSNMSPEDSSIYLCSVRDGMNTEAFFGQGTRLTVV.